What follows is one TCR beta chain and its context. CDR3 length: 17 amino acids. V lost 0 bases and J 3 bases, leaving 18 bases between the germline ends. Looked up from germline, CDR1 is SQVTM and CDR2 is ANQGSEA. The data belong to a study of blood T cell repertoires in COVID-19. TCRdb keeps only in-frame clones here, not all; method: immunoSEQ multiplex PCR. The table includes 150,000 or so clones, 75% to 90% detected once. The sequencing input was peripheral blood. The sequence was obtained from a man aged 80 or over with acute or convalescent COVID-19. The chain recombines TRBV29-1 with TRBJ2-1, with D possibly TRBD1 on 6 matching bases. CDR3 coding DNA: TGCAGCGTTGAAGAGTGGAATCGAGAACAGGGCTACAATGAGCAGTTCTTC. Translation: CSVEEWNREQGYNEQFF.